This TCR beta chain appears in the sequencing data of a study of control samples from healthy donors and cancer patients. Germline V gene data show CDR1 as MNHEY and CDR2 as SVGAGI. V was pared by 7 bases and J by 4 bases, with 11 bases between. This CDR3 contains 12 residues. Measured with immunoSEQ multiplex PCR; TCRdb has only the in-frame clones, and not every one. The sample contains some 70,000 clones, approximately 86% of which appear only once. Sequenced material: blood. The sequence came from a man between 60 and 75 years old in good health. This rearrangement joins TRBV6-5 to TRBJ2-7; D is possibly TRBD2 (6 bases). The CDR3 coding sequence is TGTGCCAGCACAGGAGGGAAGTACGAGCAGTACTTC. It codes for CASTGGKYEQYF.